The clone carrying this T cell receptor beta chain was picked up one time. Its antigen is not known. This sample was included in a study of siplizumab effects on memory and regulatory T cells. Roughly 10^5 TCR templates underwent assay in each sample. Only in-frame clones appear in the TCRdb table, and some are missing; sequencing was by immunoSEQ multiplex PCR. The sample contains 90,000 to 130,000 clones, roughly 92% of which appear only once. Trimming cost V 1 base and J 4 bases, with 2 bases left between them. The CDR3 runs 11 residues. Germline loops: CDR1 SGHVS, CDR2 FQNEAQ. Whole-study results and caveats: Assignment of a naive or memory phenotype failed for roughly 75-95% of the proliferating CD4+ or CD8+ clones. Where siplizumab was present, mappable alloreactive CD4+ clones averaged about 65% Treg-derived, compared with about 25% in controls. Naive T cells seemed more diverse than memory cells; they also seemed major alloresponse contributors.

The source of this sequence is a human donor in good health. What was sequenced was CD4+ T cells sorted from blood. This chain joins TRBV7-8 and TRBJ2-7; D is ambiguous. This chain's CDR3 is CASSLEYEQYF. CDR3 nucleotide sequence: TGTGCCAGCAGCTTAGAGTACGAGCAGTACTTC. Full variable domain (outside the CDR3, taken from reference TRBV7-8 and TRBJ2-7): GAGVSQSPRYKVAKRGQDVALRCDPISGHVSLFWYQQALGQGPEFLTYFQNEAQLDKSGLPSDRFFAERPEGSVSTLKIQRTQQEDSAVYLCASSLEYEQYFGPGTRLTVT.